This T cell receptor (beta chain) was retrieved from a study of blood T cell repertoires in COVID-19. Study details: Acute and convalescent COVID-19 specimens originated in the United States, Italy and Spain. T cells, B-cell-depleted T cells, or PBMCs supplied cDNA or gDNA.

This clone was seen only once. CDR3 length: 16 residues. CDR1 is SGHTA and CDR2 is FQGNSA in the germline V gene. Trimming stripped 5 bases from V and 2 bases from J, with 16 bases between. Methods used by the authors: The authors estimated nucleated cell counts from reference gene primer amplification. Some clones are missing from TCRdb's copy, which holds only in-frame ones; the method was immunoSEQ multiplex PCR. V and J calls and clone size follow that table, whereas D and trimming were derived from the DNA. The sample lists over 100,000 clones, about 89% occurring once. The chain uses TRBV7-2 and TRBJ2-1; D is undetermined. The origin of this receptor is a man in his forties or fifties with acute or convalescent COVID-19. The source material was peripheral blood. The CDR3: CASSVVVVAPYNEQFF. CDR3 bases: TGTGCCAGCAGCGTAGTGGTGGTAGCCCCCTACAATGAGCAGTTCTTC.